These T cell receptor beta chains were read from a single sample in a study of cytomegalovirus exposure and HLA in healthy donors. The assay was immunoSEQ multiplex PCR, and TCRdb's table has in-frame clones only and misses some. The sample contains hundreds of thousands of clones, over 65% of which appear only once. The sequenced material came from PBMCs. All receptors derive from a man aged 18 to 30 in good health and CMV-seronegative. Each CDR3 is given with its conserved first and last residue. Fields, in order: D gene, V gene, clone size, J gene, CDR3 protein, CDR3 DNA. The D gene is left open where the match is weak. Clone size, where shown, is once, few, many, or a class for clones that have expanded.

d_call: NA; v_call: TRBV19; clone_size: NA; j_call: TRBJ1-1; cdr3_aa: CASSIRGTGSAPEAFF; cdr3_nt: TGTGCCAGTAGTATACGGGGCACAGGGAGCGCCCCTGAAGCTTTCTTT
d_call: NA; v_call: TRBV7-8; clone_size: few; j_call: TRBJ2-6; cdr3_aa: CASSLGQFALSGANVLTF; cdr3_nt: TGTGCCAGCAGCTTAGGACAGTTTGCCCTGTCTGGGGCCAACGTCCTGACTTTC
d_call: TRBD1; v_call: TRBV18; clone_size: NA; j_call: TRBJ2-1; cdr3_aa: CASSPGTGYNEQFF; cdr3_nt: TGTGCCAGCTCACCTGGGACAGGGTACAATGAGCAGTTCTTC
d_call: TRBD2; v_call: TRBV6-6; clone_size: NA; j_call: TRBJ2-5; cdr3_aa: CASSYTTSGSETQYF; cdr3_nt: TGTGCCAGCAGTTACACAACTAGCGGGAGCGAGACCCAGTACTTC
d_call: NA; v_call: TRBV28; clone_size: many; j_call: TRBJ1-4; cdr3_aa: CASTEQREKLFF; cdr3_nt: TGTGCCAGCACCGAACAGCGGGAAAAACTGTTTTTT
d_call: TRBD2; v_call: TRBV5-8; clone_size: once; j_call: TRBJ2-1; cdr3_aa: CASSLGRRESEQFF; cdr3_nt: TGTGCCAGCAGCTTGGGAAGGCGGGAGAGCGAGCAGTTCTTC
d_call: TRBD1; v_call: TRBV6-6; clone_size: NA; j_call: TRBJ1-4; cdr3_aa: CASNTDRLFEKLFF; cdr3_nt: TGTGCCAGCAACACGGACAGGCTATTTGAAAAACTGTTTTTT
d_call: TRBD2; v_call: TRBV9; clone_size: NA; j_call: TRBJ2-4; cdr3_aa: CASSVGTSGEIQYF; cdr3_nt: TGTGCCAGCAGCGTAGGAACTAGCGGGGAAATTCAGTACTTC
d_call: TRBD1; v_call: TRBV7-9; clone_size: NA; j_call: TRBJ1-3; cdr3_aa: CASSSGQRDTIYF; cdr3_nt: TGTGCCAGCAGTTCGGGACAGAGGGACACCATATATTTT
d_call: TRBD1; v_call: TRBV13; clone_size: NA; j_call: TRBJ2-1; cdr3_aa: CASSFEQGLDERFF; cdr3_nt: TGTGCCAGCAGCTTCGAACAGGGGTTGGATGAGCGGTTCTTC
d_call: TRBD2; v_call: TRBV25-1; clone_size: NA; j_call: TRBJ2-3; cdr3_aa: CAAGLAGVDTQYF; cdr3_nt: TGTGCCGCGGGACTAGCGGGAGTAGATACGCAGTATTTT
d_call: NA; v_call: TRBV18; clone_size: NA; j_call: TRBJ1-1; cdr3_aa: CASSPRGTNGDTEAFF; cdr3_nt: TGTGCCAGCTCACCGCGTGGCACCAACGGGGACACTGAAGCTTTCTTT
d_call: NA; v_call: TRBV11-2; clone_size: few; j_call: TRBJ2-1; cdr3_aa: CASSSDLTVPYRQFF; cdr3_nt: TGTGCCAGCAGCTCCGACCTGACAGTCCCCTACCGGCAGTTCTTC
d_call: TRBD1; v_call: TRBV6-5; clone_size: NA; j_call: TRBJ2-3; cdr3_aa: CASSYSGGGTDTQYF; cdr3_nt: TGTGCCAGCAGTTACTCAGGGGGCGGCACAGATACGCAGTATTTT
d_call: NA; v_call: TRBV25-1; clone_size: NA; j_call: TRBJ1-2; cdr3_aa: CASSSYGDVAYGYTF; cdr3_nt: TGTGCCAGCAGCTCCTATGGAGACGTAGCCTATGGCTACACCTTC
d_call: TRBD2; v_call: TRBV11-3; clone_size: NA; j_call: TRBJ2-1; cdr3_aa: CASSLSWAGGKGNEQFF; cdr3_nt: TGTGCCAGCAGCTTATCCTGGGCGGGAGGAAAAGGGAATGAGCAGTTCTTC
d_call: TRBD2; v_call: TRBV14; clone_size: NA; j_call: TRBJ2-7; cdr3_aa: CASSLSGSQSYEQYF; cdr3_nt: TGTGCCAGCAGCTTAAGCGGGAGTCAGAGCTACGAGCAGTACTTC
d_call: NA; v_call: TRBV2; clone_size: once; j_call: TRBJ1-3; cdr3_aa: CATGTENSGNTIYF; cdr3_nt: TGTGCCACCGGAACAGAGAACTCTGGAAACACCATATATTTT
d_call: NA; v_call: TRBV28; clone_size: NA; j_call: TRBJ2-7; cdr3_aa: CASSRENPGAYEQYF; cdr3_nt: TGTGCCAGCAGCCGAGAGAACCCGGGGGCCTACGAGCAGTACTTC
d_call: TRBD1; v_call: TRBV5-1; clone_size: NA; j_call: TRBJ1-2; cdr3_aa: CASSPGTAHYGYTF; cdr3_nt: TGCGCCAGCAGCCCCGGGACAGCTCACTATGGCTACACCTTC
d_call: TRBD1; v_call: TRBV4-1; clone_size: once; j_call: TRBJ1-2; cdr3_aa: CASSFPGQGAYYGYTF; cdr3_nt: TGCGCCAGCAGCTTCCCGGGACAGGGGGCATACTATGGCTACACCTTC
d_call: NA; v_call: TRBV7-3; clone_size: NA; j_call: TRBJ2-2; cdr3_aa: CASSLSGTGELFF; cdr3_nt: TGTGCCAGCAGCTTAAGCGGGACCGGGGAGCTGTTTTTT
d_call: NA; v_call: TRBV5-1; clone_size: once; j_call: TRBJ1-1; cdr3_aa: CASSLDRADEAFF; cdr3_nt: TGCGCCAGCAGCTTGGACAGGGCGGACGAAGCTTTCTTT
d_call: TRBD1; v_call: TRBV7-7; clone_size: NA; j_call: TRBJ2-3; cdr3_aa: CASSRQGTDTQYF; cdr3_nt: TGTGCTAGCAGCCGACAGGGGACAGATACGCAGTATTTT
d_call: NA; v_call: TRBV6-1; clone_size: NA; j_call: TRBJ1-4; cdr3_aa: CASSPGGAEKLFF; cdr3_nt: TGTGCCAGCAGCCCCGGGGGAGCGGAAAAACTGTTTTTT
d_call: NA; v_call: TRBV10-3; clone_size: NA; j_call: TRBJ2-1; cdr3_aa: CAMTNGAHNEQFF; cdr3_nt: TGTGCCATGACTAACGGCGCGCACAATGAGCAGTTCTTC